The clone carrying this T cell receptor beta chain was seen more than once but under ten times. Antigen specificity is unknown. Next came a second PCR, run for roughly 6 to 11 cycles, which used a sample-barcoded 5' primer along with a J-beta primer mix. Template switching added a 12-random-nucleotide identifier to every cDNA molecule. TCRdb reprocessed the 5' RACE reads via MiXCR and lists one record per CDR3 protein. The repertoire holds some 700,000 distinct CDR3 sequences, about a fifth seen once, with 22% in the top ten. Trimming took 0 bases from V and 2 from J, leaving 5 bases between them. Germline-derived CDR1 and CDR2 are SQVTM and ANQGSEA. There are 13 residues in the CDR3. This sample was included in a study of blood T cells in healthy people across ages. Findings and caveats of the study: Diversity was higher, and naive CD4+ cells more numerous, in long-lived donors than in aged donors. The lack of PBMC sorting stopped any conclusive naive versus antigen-experienced comparison.

The source of this sequence is a man in his 70s in good health. Sequenced material: blood. The V and J genes are TRBV29-1 and TRBJ1-3; no reliable D call. Here the CDR3 reads CSVEESAGNTIYF. CDR3 nucleotide sequence: TGCAGCGTTGAAGAGAGTGCTGGAAACACCATATATTTT.